This T cell receptor (gamma chain) was obtained from a study of Vδ1+ human thymocytes. The template was reverse-transcribed extracted RNA. Pooled V-gene forward primers with one constant-region reverse primer generated the CDR3 amplicons by multiplex PCR. TCRdb processed the multiplex PCR reads again with the CATT caller. The sample has 8,500 to 13,000 gamma-chain clones, more than 35% seen once. The CDR3 totals 15 residues. J was trimmed by 6 bases and V by 0 bases; bases with no gene match: 11. The germline CDR1 and CDR2 sequences are GITISATS and ISYDGTV (reference sequence). This clone was detected a few times. The antigen remains undetermined. General study findings and limits: Unexpected Vdelta2 sequences could cause misinterpretation of bulk repertoire data. Despite high sort purity, approximately 21% of thymic T cell receptor delta sequences were Vdelta2. In the thymus, TRG and TRD repertoires looked highly polyclonal with Gaussian CDR3 lengths.

The sequence came from a boy younger than two who had congenital heart surgery. The sequenced material came from Vdelta1+ gamma-delta thymocytes from the thymus. Subset meaning: FACS-sorted CD3+ TCRalphabeta- TCRVdelta1+ TCRVdelta2- thymocytes. The chain links TRGV9 to TRGJ1 or TRGJ2. The DNA for the CDR3 is TGTGCCTTGTGGGAGGTGCAGATTTGGGGTTATAAGAAACTCTTT. This codes for CALWEVQIWGYKKLF.